This T cell receptor beta chain was identified during a study of STAT5B mutations in CD4+ large granular lymphocyte leukemia. General observations from the study: Patient CD4-sorted repertoires looked more clonal than healthy CD4+ repertoires, even without putative leukemic clones. Approximately 25% of private leukemic clonotypes occurred rarely in other patients' non-leukemic repertoires.

Repertoires were generated with immunoSEQ multiplex PCR, while TCRdb's copy carries only in-frame clones and drops some. The sample consists of about 32,000 clones, roughly 78% of them appearing once. The CDR3 totals 16 residues. The ends lost 4 bases at V and 0 bases at J; junction bases unmatched: 2. Germline lookup yields CDR1 MDHEN and CDR2 SYDVKM. Note on this clone: Its matching antigen is unknown.

The sample consisted of CD4+ T cells from blood buffy coats. V gene TRBV28 combines with J gene TRBJ2-2; 10 bases line up with TRBD2. This TCR was sampled from a human donor in good health. The CDR3 bases are TGTGCCAGCAGTTCGAGCGGGGGGGCGAACACCGGGGAGCTGTTTTTT. Amino acid sequence: CASSSSGGANTGELFF.